A single sample is the source of the 32 T cell receptor beta chains below, sequenced in a study of blood T cells in healthy people across ages. Primed by a sample-barcoded 5' primer and a J-beta primer mix, a second PCR proceeded for 7 to 11 cycles. Each CDR3 protein is one row after TCRdb ran MiXCR on the 5' RACE reads. The data show some 1.6 million distinct CDR3 sequences, roughly a third seen once. Specimen: blood. The receptors here all came from a woman younger than 45 in good health.

The rearrangement uses TRBV7-3 and TRBJ2-3; 13 bases are a match to TRBD2. This CDR3 contains 16 residues. V shed 5 bases, J shed 2 bases, and the junction held 4 bases outside the gene matches. Germline CDR1 SGHTA, CDR2 FQGTGA. Here the CDR3 reads CASSRTSGRATDTQYF. DNA of the CDR3: TGTGCCAGCAGCAGAACTAGCGGGAGGGCCACAGATACGCAGTATTTT.

Many counts were recorded for this clonotype. The V and J genes are TRBV29-1 and TRBJ2-7; possible D gene TRBD1, 6 bases. Trimming removed 6 bases from V and 1 base from J, with 10 bases in between. This CDR3 has 12 residues. Germline CDR1 SQVTM, CDR2 ANQGSEA. The CDR3 sequence is CSVSGTSYEQYF. The CDR3 DNA follows: TGCAGCGTATCCGGGACATCCTACGAGCAGTACTTC.

This clonotype was counted only a few times. The chain has TRBV24-1 and TRBJ2-1; possible D gene TRBD1, 6 bases. The germline V and J ends were trimmed by 2 bases and 0 bases, with 7 bases remaining between them. Germline CDR1 KGHDR, CDR2 SFDVKD. The CDR3 covers 15 residues. Written as DNA, the CDR3 is TGTGCCACCAGTGATTCAGGGGCCTCCTACAATGAGCAGTTCTTC. This translates into CATSDSGASYNEQFF.

This clonotype has a handful of counts. V is TRBV20-1 and J is TRBJ1-2; 8 nucleotides line up with TRBD1. CDR3 size: 15 residues. After removal of 4 bases from V and 4 bases from J, the junction contained 11 bases not matched to a gene. Germline loops: CDR1 DFQATT, CDR2 SNEGSKA (reference sequence). The chain's CDR3 is CSAKRQGPSGYGYTF. In DNA, the CDR3 is TGCAGTGCTAAACGACAGGGGCCCTCGGGCTATGGCTACACCTTC.

The chain combines TRBV4-1 with TRBJ1-1; tentative D call: TRBD1 (6 bases). Germline lookup yields CDR1 MGHRA and CDR2 YSYEKL. Trimming stripped 4 bases from V and 0 bases from J, with 9 bases between. The CDR3 has 14 amino acids. The CDR3 DNA reads TGCGCCAGCAGCCGGGACAACATGAACACTGAAGCTTTCTTT. This encodes CASSRDNMNTEAFF.

The rearrangement joins TRBV7-9 to TRBJ1-2; D gene unclear. V was shortened by 3 bases and J by 1 base, with 12 bases between the two germline ends. The germline V gene has CDR1 SEHNR and CDR2 FQNEAQ (reference sequence). CDR3 size: 15 residues. The CDR3 region is CASSLNTELNYGYTF. CDR3 sequence (DNA): TGTGCCAGCAGCTTGAATACGGAACTTAACTATGGCTACACCTTC.

J is TRBJ2-5 and V is TRBV28; 7 bases map to TRBD2. The CDR3 is 15 residues long. V trimming: 5 bases; J trimming: 5 bases; junction bases outside the gene matches: 11. Germline V gives CDR1 MDHEN, CDR2 SYDVKM. CDR3 nucleotide sequence: TGTGCCAGCAGTCTCCCTTGGGGAGGGGCCGAGACCCAGTACTTC. Translating gives CASSLPWGGAETQYF. Full variable domain (outside the CDR3, taken from reference TRBV28 and TRBJ2-5): DVKVTQSSRYLVKRTGEKVFLECVQDMDHENMFWYRQDPGLGLRLIYFSYDVKMKEKGDIPEGYSVSREKKERFSLILESASTNQTSMYLCASSLPWGGAETQYFGPGTRLLVL.

The gene calls are TRBV9 and TRBJ2-5; 8 bases match TRBD1. Germline V CDR1 and CDR2: SGDLS, YYNGEE. The CDR3 length is 13 residues. V was clipped by 5 bases and J by 4 bases; unmatched bases: 4. In DNA, the CDR3 is TGTGCCAGCAGTGACGACAGGGGAGAGACCCAGTACTTC. It is translated as CASSDDRGETQYF. The whole variable domain, remainder taken from reference TRBV9 and TRBJ2-5, is DSGVTQTPKHLITATGQRVTLRCSPRSGDLSVYWYQQSLDQGLQFLIQYYNGEERAKGNILERFSAQQFPDLHSELNLSSLELGDSALYFCASSDDRGETQYFGPGTRLLVL.

In its sample, this clonotype was seen a few times. The V call is TRBV4-2, the J call TRBJ2-5, with 7 bases identical to TRBD2. V lost 0 bases, J lost 10 bases, and 5 bases stayed unmatched. Germline values: CDR1 LGHNA, CDR2 YNFKEQ. CDR3 length: 13 residues. CDR3 sequence reads: CASSQDGGGLQYF. In DNA, the CDR3 is TGTGCCAGCAGCCAAGACGGCGGGGGACTCCAGTACTTC.

This chain connects TRBV5-5 to TRBJ2-5; TRBD1 matches at 9 bases. Germline trimming cut 5 bases from V and 1 base from J; bases unmatched to any gene: 3. CDR3 length: 14 residues. Germline CDR1 is SGHKS and CDR2 is YYEKEE (reference sequence). The chain's CDR3 is CASRVTGGQETQYF. CDR3 bases: TGTGCCAGCAGGGTGACAGGGGGCCAAGAGACCCAGTACTTC.

The CDR3 loop reads CASSPRDRGFHEQYF. CDR3 nucleotide sequence: TGTGCCAGCAGCCCCCGGGACAGGGGGTTCCACGAGCAGTACTTC. The chain uses TRBV9 and TRBJ2-7, with 11 bases aligning to TRBD1. The CDR3 is made up of 15 amino acids. Per the germline V gene, CDR1 is SGDLS and CDR2 is YYNGEE. The V segment lost 4 bases and the J segment 5 bases; nucleotides outside the gene matches: 8.

This clonotype was seen only a few times. The genes are TRBV28 and TRBJ2-1; D not resolved. Germline CDR1 and CDR2: MDHEN and SYDVKM. With 3 bases removed from V and 10 bases from J, the gap between germline ends came to 16 bases. CDR3 length: 14 residues. CDR3 in DNA: TGTGCCAGCAGTTTCGGTCCCTCCTCCGACGAGCAGTTCTTC. It encodes CASSFGPSSDEQFF.

The sample holds many counts of this clonotype. The chain recombines TRBV20-1 with TRBJ2-3, with 10 bases that match TRBD2. The germline CDR1 and CDR2 sequences are DFQATT and SNEGSKA (reference sequence). The trim removed 4 bases at V and 0 bases at J, leaving 1 base unmatched. The CDR3 runs to 14 residues. CDR3 bases: TGCAGTGCTACGGGACTAGCGAGCACAGATACGCAGTATTTT. It specifies CSATGLASTDTQYF.

Note on this clonotype: Lacking the conserved final phenylalanine or tryptophan, this CDR3 likely reflects a read error. The chain recombines TRBV9 with TRBJ1-2, with D possibly TRBD1 on 5 matching bases. Trimming removed 4 bases at V and 4 bases at J, with 14 bases between. The V gene's germline CDR1 is SGDLS and CDR2 YYNGEE. The CDR3 totals 14 residues. In DNA form, the CDR3 reads TGTGCCAGCAGCCCCCAGGGAGGTTTCTATGGCTACACCTGC. As protein: CASSPQGGFYGYTC.

As regards this clonotype: One end of the junction fails to match germline, which may point to a read error. The rearrangement links TRBV7-7 to TRBJ2-3; D is unclear. The CDR3 totals 15 residues. CDR1 is SSHAT, CDR2 FNYEAQ, per germline (reference sequence). The CDR3 DNA follows: TGTGCCAGCAGCTTAGGCGTCGGATCCTCAGATATGCAGTATTTT. Translation: CASSLGVGSSDMQYF.

The CDR3 region is CAWSEGTSYNEQFF. The DNA of the CDR3 is TGTGCCTGGAGTGAGGGGACTTCCTACAATGAGCAGTTCTTC. This rearrangement joins TRBV30 to TRBJ2-1; a weak D match, TRBD2 (6 bases). Trimming took off 1 base at V and 1 base at J, with 8 bases between the two ends. CDR1 and CDR2 (germline): GTSNPN, SVGIG (reference sequence). The CDR3 totals 14 residues.

Comment on this clonotype: The junction departs from germline at one end; a sequencing error may be responsible. Written as DNA, the CDR3 is TGTGCCAACAGCTACAGGACTAGCGGGCCTGCCTACAATGAGCAGTTCTTC. This gives the protein CANSYRTSGPAYNEQFF. The chain has TRBV7-2 and TRBJ2-1, with 11 positions matching TRBD2. This CDR3 spans 17 amino acids. The germline V gene has CDR1 SGHTA and CDR2 FQGNSA.

The chain recombines TRBV6-2 or TRBV6-3 with TRBJ2-5; possibly TRBD2 for D (5 bases). From germline, CDR1 is MNHEY and CDR2 SVGEGT. The V end lost 0 bases, the J end lost 2 bases, and 13 bases lay between the germline ends. The CDR3 spans 16 residues. DNA of the CDR3: TGTGCCAGCAGTTACTCGATAATGAGGGAACAAGAGACCCAGTACTTC. This encodes CASSYSIMREQETQYF.

The V gene is TRBV15, the J gene TRBJ2-3, with 11 positions matching TRBD2. Per germline, CDR1 LNHNV and CDR2 YYDKDF (reference sequence). V shed 5 bases, J shed 4 bases, and the junction held 2 bases outside the gene matches. This CDR3 comprises 14 residues. CDR3 in amino acids: CATSVAGGADTQYF. The DNA for the CDR3 is TGTGCCACCAGCGTAGCGGGAGGGGCAGATACGCAGTATTTT.

This clonotype occurred a few times. This sequence joins TRBV10-3 and TRBJ1-1; D is possibly TRBD1 (6 bases). V was shortened by 10 bases and J by 4 bases, with 16 bases between the two germline ends. This CDR3 region has 13 residues. The germline V gene has CDR1 ENHRY and CDR2 SYGVKD. The DNA of the CDR3 is TGTGCCACCGACGAAGCGGGGGCCACTGAAGCTTTCTTT. Protein product: CATDEAGATEAFF.

The table lists this clonotype with many counts. The chain recombines TRBV7-9 with TRBJ1-2, with D tentatively TRBD1 (6 bases). CDR3 length equals 12 residues. Germline assignment: CDR1 SEHNR and CDR2 FQNEAQ (reference sequence). Trimming cost V 4 bases and J 6 bases, with 9 bases left between them. CDR3 nucleotide sequence: TGTGCCAGCAGCTCCTACAGGGATGGCTACACCTTC. Translation gives CASSSYRDGYTF.

This clonotype has a single count. This chain connects TRBV5-1 to TRBJ2-7; possible D gene TRBD2, 6 bases. Germline values: CDR1 SGHRS, CDR2 YFSETQ. Trimming cost V 4 bases and J 4 bases, with 15 bases left between them. The CDR3 has 14 residues. The CDR3 DNA reads TGCGCCAGCAGCCGCGGGACTTGCGGATACGAGCAGTACTTC. Encoded protein: CASSRGTCGYEQYF.

This clonotype has more than one count but fewer than ten. The chain joins TRBV27 to TRBJ2-1; either TRBD1 or TRBD2 may supply D (5 bases each). The germline CDR1 and CDR2 sequences are MNHEY and SMNVEV (reference sequence). CDR3 length equals 15 residues. Trimming took off 6 bases at V and 1 base at J, with 13 bases between the two ends. In DNA, the CDR3 is TGTGCCAGCAGCCTACTGGGGGATTCCTACAATGAGCAGTTCTTC. Its translation is CASSLLGDSYNEQFF.

The sample holds a few counts of this clonotype. This chain connects TRBV12-3 or TRBV12-4 to TRBJ2-5; D could derive from TRBD1 or TRBD2 (5 bases each). Trimming removed 3 bases from V and 5 bases from J, with 13 bases in between. The CDR3 is 14 residues long. This CDR3 reads CASSLWDPGETQYF. The CDR3 region has the DNA TGTGCCAGCAGTTTGTGGGACCCCGGGGAGACCCAGTACTTC.

In its sample, this clonotype was seen a few times. The chain links TRBV29-1 to TRBJ2-7; 10 bases agree with TRBD1. The CDR3 has 13 residues. J gave up 5 bases and V 5 bases, and 6 bases lay outside the gene matches. Per the germline V gene, CDR1 is SQVTM and CDR2 is ANQGSEA. The CDR3 coding sequence is TGCAGCGTTAGGGGACAGGGGAACAACGAGCAGTACTTC. This gives the protein CSVRGQGNNEQYF.

V gene TRBV7-2 combines with J gene TRBJ2-7, with 15 bases that match TRBD2. The end of the DNA aligns better with TRBJ2-5, so the J call may be wrong. The CDR3 is made up of 18 amino acids. CDR1 is SGHTA and CDR2 is FQGNSA in the germline V gene. DNA for the CDR3: TGTGCCAGCAGCCGGGGACGAGGACTAGCGGGGGGGGGAGAGACCCAGTACTTC. Amino acids: CASSRGRGLAGGGETQYF.

This chain links TRBV7-9 with TRBJ1-2; TRBD1 is a possible D gene (6 bases). The V and J ends lost 5 bases and 7 bases respectively, with 23 bases between them. The CDR3 spans 16 residues. Germline V CDR1 and CDR2: SEHNR, FQNEAQ (reference sequence). The CDR3 region has the DNA TGTGCCAGCAGCGGGCGACAGGTTTCTTCGTGGGGTGGCTACACCTTC. It yields the protein CASSGRQVSSWGGYTF. The whole variable domain, filled in from reference TRBV7-9 and TRBJ1-2, reads DTGVSQNPRHKITKRGQNVTFRCDPISEHNRLYWYRQTLGQGPEFLTYFQNEAQLEKSRLLSDRFSAERPKGSFSTLEIQRTEQGDSAMYLCASSGRQVSSWGGYTFGSGTRLTVV.

This clonotype has just one count. Just one base apart from a much larger clone, this may be a read error. The chain employs TRBV29-1 and TRBJ1-2; D perhaps matches TRBD1 (6 bases). Germline CDR1 is SQVTM and CDR2 is ANQGSEA. CDR3 length: 14 residues. CDR3 DNA sequence: TGCAGCGTTAATACAGGGACCCTAAGCTATGGCTGCACCTTC. This translates into CSVNTGTLSYGCTF.

The chain recombines TRBV29-1 with TRBJ1-1, with TRBD1 as a possible D gene (5 bases). V was cut by 4 bases and J by 4 bases, with 10 bases left in between. CDR1 is SQVTM, CDR2 ANQGSEA, per germline. The CDR3 runs to 12 residues. The CDR3: CSVVWGFTEAFF. The CDR3 region has the DNA TGCAGCGTTGTATGGGGGTTCACTGAAGCTTTCTTT.

This rearrangement joins TRBV3-1 to TRBJ2-1; 11 positions agree with TRBD2. The V gene's germline CDR1 is LGHDT and CDR2 YNNKEL (reference sequence). V lost 3 bases to trimming and J lost 15 bases; unmatched junction nucleotides: 7. This CDR3 spans 13 amino acids. The CDR3, as DNA: TGTGCCAGCAGCCAGACTAGCGGGGCCGACGGGTTCTTC. Translating gives CASSQTSGADGFF.

The J gene is TRBJ2-7, the V gene TRBV7-3; the D call may be TRBD1 or TRBD2 (6 bases each). The CDR3 contains 13 residues. Germline V gene data show CDR1 as SGHTA and CDR2 as FQGTGA. V was clipped by 1 base and J by 10 bases, with 14 bases between them. CDR3 region: CASSLRKGGVQYF. DNA of the CDR3: TGTGCCAGCAGCTTAAGGAAGGGGGGAGTTCAGTACTTC.

Notes on this clonotype: A read error may explain this, as a much larger clone is one base away. The chain recombines TRBV29-1 with TRBJ2-7; D remains unclear. This CDR3 is 11 amino acids long. Germline lookup yields CDR1 SQVTM and CDR2 ANQGSEA. CDR3 residues: CGVPDGYEQYF. DNA for the CDR3: TGCGGCGTTCCGGACGGCTACGAGCAGTACTTC.